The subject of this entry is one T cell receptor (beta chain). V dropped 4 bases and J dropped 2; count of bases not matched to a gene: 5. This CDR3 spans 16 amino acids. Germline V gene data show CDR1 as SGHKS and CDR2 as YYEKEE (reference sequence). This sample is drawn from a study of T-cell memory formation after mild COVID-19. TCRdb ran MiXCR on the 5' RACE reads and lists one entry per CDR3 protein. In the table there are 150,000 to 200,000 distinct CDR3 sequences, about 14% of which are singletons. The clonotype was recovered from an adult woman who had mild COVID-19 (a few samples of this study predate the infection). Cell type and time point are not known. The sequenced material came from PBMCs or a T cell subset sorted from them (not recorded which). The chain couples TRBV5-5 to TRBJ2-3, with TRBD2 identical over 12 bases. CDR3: CASSRGLAGYTDTQYF. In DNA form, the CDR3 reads TGTGCCAGCAGCCGCGGACTAGCGGGATACACAGATACGCAGTATTTT.